This is a list of T cell receptor beta chains from one sample in a study of shared clonotypes between healthy human individuals. Only in-frame clones appear in the TCRdb table, and some are missing; sequencing was by immunoSEQ multiplex PCR. Among 2 million to 2.5 million clones, around 93% were seen once, and the ten largest hold around 0.38%. The sample comprised naive CD4+ T cells from PBMCs. The receptor set was obtained from a man in his late teens or twenties in good health. Some clones in this sample may be carry-over from other donors' samples. Each CDR3 is given with its conserved first and last residue. A D gene is named only where the DNA matches it firmly. The size field is filled for only some rows; it gives once, few, many or a size class.

>-|-|TRBV4-3|TRBJ2-3
CASSRRGDTQYF
TGCGCCAGCAGCCGTCGCGGGGATACGCAGTATTTT
>-|-|TRBV7-9|TRBJ2-7
CASSLSYFLSYEQYF
TGTGCCAGCAGCTTAAGTTATTTCCTCTCCTACGAGCAGTACTTC
>-|few|TRBV2|TRBJ1-1
CASILGVDTEAFF
TGTGCCAGCATACTAGGGGTTGACACTGAAGCTTTCTTT
>-|-|TRBV6-1|TRBJ1-4
CASNTGWSTNEKLFF
TGTGCCAGCAATACAGGATGGTCAACTAATGAAAAACTGTTTTTT
>-|-|TRBV28|TRBJ2-7
CASSSVPYEQYF
TGTGCCAGCAGTTCTGTGCCCTACGAGCAGTACTTC
>TRBD1|-|TRBV28|TRBJ2-6
CASSLEGTGVTGANVLTF
TGTGCCAGCAGTTTAGAGGGGACAGGGGTTACTGGGGCCAACGTCCTGACTTTC
>-|-|TRBV29-1|TRBJ2-5
CSGGGETQYF
TGCAGCGGGGGTGGGGAGACCCAGTACTTC
>-|-|TRBV19|TRBJ1-4
CASSATRREGDEKLFF
TGTGCCAGTAGCGCCACCCGAAGGGAGGGGGATGAAAAACTGTTTTTT
>-|-|TRBV6-6|TRBJ1-1
CASTRQVNTEAFF
TGTGCCAGCACGAGACAAGTCAACACTGAAGCTTTCTTT
>TRBD1|-|TRBV11-1|TRBJ2-1
CASSLMISRGRVDEQFF
TGTGCCAGCAGCTTAATGATTTCCAGGGGGCGAGTAGATGAGCAGTTCTTC
>-|-|TRBV12-5|TRBJ2-7
CASGLTGKHEQYF
TGTGCTAGTGGTTTGACAGGGAAACACGAGCAGTACTTC
>TRBD2|-|TRBV5-4|TRBJ2-5
CASRFGLAGGPSGQETQYF
TGTGCCAGCAGATTCGGACTAGCGGGAGGGCCCTCGGGCCAAGAGACCCAGTACTTC
>-|-|TRBV5-1|TRBJ2-1
CASGPGTPPYNEQFF
TGCGCCAGCGGCCCCGGGACTCCACCCTACAATGAGCAGTTCTTC
>-|-|TRBV7-3|TRBJ2-7
CASSLKEGRNYEQYF
TGTGCCAGCAGCTTAAAAGAGGGGCGTAACTACGAGCAGTACTTC
>-|-|TRBV25-1|TRBJ2-2
CASSRQEFTGELFF
TGTGCCAGCAGTCGGCAGGAGTTCACCGGGGAGCTGTTTTTT
>-|-|TRBV9|TRBJ2-4
CASSVAGGQAKAKNIQYF
TGTGCCAGCAGCGTAGCGGGGGGACAGGCGAAAGCCAAAAACATTCAGTACTTC
>-|-|TRBV7-9|TRBJ1-6
CASSPEDGYNSPLHF
TGTGCCAGCAGCCCCGAAGACGGCTATAATTCACCCCTCCACTTT
>-|-|TRBV5-8|TRBJ1-2
CASSLIVSADPGYTF
TGTGCCAGCAGCTTGATAGTATCGGCAGACCCTGGCTACACCTTC
>-|-|TRBV7-2|TRBJ1-5
CASSFNSYSNQPQHF
TGTGCCAGCAGTTTTAACAGCTATAGCAATCAGCCCCAGCATTTT
>-|-|TRBV4-1|TRBJ2-3
CASSQGAARTSTDTQYF
TGCGCCAGCAGCCAAGGAGCCGCTAGGACTAGCACAGATACGCAGTATTTT
>TRBD2|once|TRBV5-1|TRBJ2-7
CASSLGGLAYEQYF
TGCGCCAGCAGCTTGGGCGGACTAGCCTACGAGCAGTACTTC
>-|-|TRBV6-1|TRBJ2-7
CASSELGGIGYEQYF
TGTGCCAGCAGTGAATTGGGGGGAATCGGTTACGAGCAGTACTTC
>-|-|TRBV7-2|TRBJ2-3
CASSPNRADTQYF
TGTGCCAGCAGCCCCAACCGGGCCGATACGCAGTATTTT
>-|-|TRBV5-1|TRBJ2-1
CASSVDGQISYNEQFF
TGCGCCAGCAGCGTGGACGGACAGATCTCCTACAATGAGCAGTTCTTC
>-|-|TRBV7-3|TRBJ2-5
CASSLGLAGTPSGETQYF
TGTGCCAGCAGCTTAGGACTGGCCGGGACACCAAGCGGGGAGACCCAGTACTTC
>-|once|TRBV28|TRBJ1-2
CASSSGGGPNYGYTF
TGTGCCAGCAGTTCCGGGGGGGGCCCTAACTATGGCTACACCTTC
>-|-|TRBV4-3|TRBJ1-2
CASSSYSLRLSGGYTF
TGCGCCAGCAGCTCCTATTCATTGCGACTCTCAGGGGGCTACACCTTC
>-|-|TRBV7-2|TRBJ1-6
CASSLAYSYNSPLHF
TGTGCCAGCAGCTTAGCTTACTCCTATAATTCACCCCTCCACTTT
>TRBD1|-|TRBV5-1|TRBJ2-1
CASSLTGGPYNEQFF
TGCGCCAGCAGCTTGACAGGGGGCCCCTACAATGAGCAGTTCTTC
>-|-|TRBV2|TRBJ2-4
CASSETGLAKNIQYF
TGTGCCAGCAGCGAGACAGGCCTAGCCAAAAACATTCAGTACTTC
>TRBD2|-|TRBV5-1|TRBJ2-3
CASSYGRGRGTDTQYF
TGCGCCAGCAGCTATGGACGCGGGAGAGGGACAGATACGCAGTATTTT
>TRBD1|-|TRBV10-3|TRBJ2-2
CAISPDRGGAGELFF
TGTGCCATCAGCCCGGACAGGGGTGGGGCCGGGGAGCTGTTTTTT
>-|-|TRBV5-1|TRBJ1-3
CASSLAAFSSGNTIYF
TGCGCCAGCAGCTTGGCCGCTTTTAGCTCTGGAAACACCATATATTTT
>TRBD2|-|TRBV4-3|TRBJ2-7
CASSQRRDYTYEQYF
TGCGCCAGCAGCCAACGGAGGGACTACACCTACGAGCAGTACTTC
>-|-|TRBV5-1|TRBJ1-2
CASSLIPTDGNYGYTF
TGCGCCAGCAGCCTAATACCCACCGACGGTAACTATGGCTACACCTTC
>-|-|TRBV9|TRBJ2-7
CASSAGLGGGTYEQYF
TGTGCCAGCAGCGCGGGCCTGGGGGGCGGAACTTACGAGCAGTACTTC
>-|-|TRBV5-1|TRBJ1-4
CASSRTVQDRGEKLFF
TGCGCCAGCAGCCGAACCGTCCAGGACAGAGGAGAAAAACTGTTTTTT
>TRBD2|-|TRBV30|TRBJ2-7
CAWSRGETSGRYEQYF
TGTGCCTGGAGCCGGGGGGAGACTAGCGGGAGATACGAGCAGTACTTC
>TRBD1|once|TRBV25-1|TRBJ1-6
CASSALGTEGSPLHF
TGTGCCAGCAGTGCCCTAGGGACAGAAGGTTCACCCCTCCACTTT
>TRBD1|-|TRBV19|TRBJ2-7
CASSRTGDHEQYF
TGTGCCAGTAGTAGAACAGGGGACCACGAGCAGTACTTC
>-|-|TRBV28|TRBJ2-1
CASTNPAPGEQFF
TGTGCCAGCACCAACCCGGCCCCCGGTGAGCAGTTCTTC